This is a list of T cell receptor beta chains from one sample in a study of blood T cells in healthy people across ages. Each CDR3 protein gets one entry after TCRdb re-called the 5' RACE reads with MiXCR. Of some 900,000 distinct CDR3 sequences listed, around 48% were seen once; the top ten hold about an eighth. Sequences were obtained from blood. These receptors all stem from a man aged 25 to 40 in good health. Each CDR3 is given with its conserved first and last residue.

CDR3aa	j_gene	v_gene
CASSPDGSSYNEQFF	TRBJ2-1	TRBV5-1
CASSEGAGGHYEQYF	TRBJ2-7	TRBV6-1
CSVVPGNTEAFF	TRBJ1-1	TRBV29-1
CASSSISTLAKNIQYF	TRBJ2-4	TRBV11-3
CASSAGQTATNEKLFF	TRBJ1-4	TRBV6-1
CASRLQTSGGETQYF	TRBJ2-5	TRBV3-1
CSAILIADYGYTF	TRBJ1-2	TRBV20-1
CSVYRGKWYF	TRBJ2-7	TRBV29-1
CSPGVPYSNQPQHF	TRBJ1-5	TRBV6-1
CASSVDGWVGELFF	TRBJ2-2	TRBV27
CASSQGEDGHSPLHF	TRBJ1-6	TRBV4-1
CAISPTGYNEQYF	TRBJ2-5	TRBV10-3
CGGGGSTDTQYF	TRBJ2-3	TRBV29-1
CASSSYTATNEKLFF	TRBJ1-4	TRBV7-2
CASSLAARPYEQYF	TRBJ2-7	TRBV7-9
CAISEKLSAFF	TRBJ1-1	TRBV10-3
CSAHGVADLNTGELFF	TRBJ2-2	TRBV20-1
CASSRALQTGFNEKLFF	TRBJ1-4	TRBV3-1
CSAHMGQTGELFF	TRBJ2-2	TRBV20-1
CASSSPLAGGPRNEQFF	TRBJ2-1	TRBV6-9
CASSFIGGPTDTQYF	TRBJ2-3	TRBV27
CSASGVGVGSNQPQHF	TRBJ1-5	TRBV20-1
CSVEDLLGAENTEAFF	TRBJ1-1	TRBV29-1
CASSSLSNQETQYF	TRBJ2-5	TRBV7-2